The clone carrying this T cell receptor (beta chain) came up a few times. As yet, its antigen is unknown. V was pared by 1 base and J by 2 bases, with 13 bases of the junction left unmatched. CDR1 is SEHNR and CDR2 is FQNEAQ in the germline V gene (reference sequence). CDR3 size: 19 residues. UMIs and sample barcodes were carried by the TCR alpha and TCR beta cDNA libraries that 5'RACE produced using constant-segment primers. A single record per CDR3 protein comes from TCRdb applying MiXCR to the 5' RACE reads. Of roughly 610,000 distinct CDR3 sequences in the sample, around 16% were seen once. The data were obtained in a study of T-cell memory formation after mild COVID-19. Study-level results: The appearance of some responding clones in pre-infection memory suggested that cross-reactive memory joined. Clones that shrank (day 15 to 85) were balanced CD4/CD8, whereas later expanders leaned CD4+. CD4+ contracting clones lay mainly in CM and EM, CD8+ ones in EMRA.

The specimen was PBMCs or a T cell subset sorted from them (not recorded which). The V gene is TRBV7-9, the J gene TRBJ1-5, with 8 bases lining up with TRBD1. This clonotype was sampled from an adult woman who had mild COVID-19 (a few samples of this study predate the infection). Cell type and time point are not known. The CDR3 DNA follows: TGTGCCAGCAGCTTAGGGTCGGCAGGGGGCAACTGGGGCAATCAGCCCCAGCATTTT. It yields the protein CASSLGSAGGNWGNQPQHF.